The 25 T cell receptor beta chains below come from one sample, sequenced in a study of control samples from healthy donors and cancer patients (TCRdb year 2020). Receptor amplification or capture employed the immunoSEQ multiplex PCR assay. What TCRdb holds here is the immuneACCESS table cut down to in-frame rearrangements. Part of the clones is not present; checked against another copy, under half of the missing clones reflect an unresolved V gene, and the others are unexplained. This sample lists about 140,000 clones; roughly 92% were detected once. 11% of the sample goes to the ten largest clones. The sequenced material came from blood. These receptors all come from a man between 25 and 39 years old in good health.

The chain employs TRBV6-5 and TRBJ1-2; D gene uncertain. V shed 10 bases and J shed 4 bases, with 19 bases lying between them. CDR1 is MNHEY and CDR2 is SVGAGI in the germline V gene. The CDR3 has 14 amino acids. The CDR3 bases are TGTGCCACCAACACGAGGGCGGGAATCTATGGCTACACCTTC. Protein: CATNTRAGIYGYTF.

This clone came up once. The rearrangement uses TRBV5-5 and TRBJ1-6; 7 nucleotides line up with TRBD1. Germline V gene lookup returns CDR1 SGHKS and CDR2 YYEKEE (reference sequence). V dropped 4 bases and J dropped 0; count of bases not matched to a gene: 7. The CDR3 runs to 17 residues. The CDR3 DNA is TGTGCCAGCAGCCCGGGACAGCCGAGCTCCTATAATTCACCCCTCCACTTT. Translating it yields CASSPGQPSSYNSPLHF. The full variable domain, with the rest looked up from reference TRBV5-5 and TRBJ1-6, is DAGVTQSPTHLIKTRGQQVTLRCSPISGHKSVSWYQQVLGQGPQFIFQYYEKEERGRGNFPDRFSARQFPNYSSELNVNALLLGDSALYLCASSPGQPSSYNSPLHFGNGTRLTVT.

The chain carries TRBV10-2 and TRBJ1-2; maybe TRBD1 (5 bases). Trimming pared 3 bases from V and 3 bases from J, leaving 11 bases between. Germline V gene lookup returns CDR1 WSHSY and CDR2 SAAADI. This CDR3 has 14 residues. The CDR3 is CASSDTGTYYGYTF. CDR3 coding DNA: TGCGCCAGCAGTGACACCGGGACTTACTATGGCTACACCTTC.

DNA of the CDR3: TGTGCCAGTAGTAGCGGCGCAGCTTTAACTAATGAAAAACTGTTTTTT. It specifies CASSSGAALTNEKLFF. The rearrangement joins TRBV19 to TRBJ1-4; D is unresolved. V lost 4 bases and J 1 base, leaving 13 bases between the germline ends. Looked up from germline, CDR1 is LNHDA and CDR2 is SQIVND (reference sequence). The CDR3 totals 16 residues.

The chain employs TRBV6-5 and TRBJ1-2, with unresolved D. Germline CDR1 reads MNHEY; CDR2 reads SVGAGI. Between the trimmed V and J ends, which lost 4 bases and 2 bases, there was a span of 17 bases. The CDR3 sequence is 16 residues long. CDR3 region: CASSFADFRGNYGYTF. The CDR3 nucleotides are TGTGCCAGCAGTTTCGCCGATTTCAGAGGGAACTATGGCTACACCTTC.

The V and J genes are TRBV19 and TRBJ2-1; 10 bases are a match to TRBD1. The germline CDR1 and CDR2 sequences are LNHDA and SQIVND (reference sequence). Germline trimming cut 7 bases from V and 6 bases from J; bases unmatched to any gene: 9. The CDR3 is made up of 15 amino acids. CDR3 nucleotides: TGTGCCAGTAACAATACGACAGGGGGCTCCAATGAGCAGTTCTTC. Its translation: CASNNTTGGSNEQFF.

As DNA, the CDR3 is TGTGCCAGCAGTTTACCCAGGGGATTCTACAATGAGCAGTTCTTC. It yields the protein CASSLPRGFYNEQFF. This sequence joins TRBV28 and TRBJ2-1; D may be TRBD1 (6 bases). Trimming left V 2 bases short and J 3 bases short, with 11 bases between. The CDR3 length is 15 residues. CDR1 and CDR2 (germline): MDHEN, SYDVKM.

This clone was seen once. The rearrangement uses TRBV2 and TRBJ1-1, with TRBD1 as a possible D gene (6 bases). This CDR3 contains 12 residues. V was trimmed by 11 bases and J by 7 bases, leaving 17 bases between them. The germline CDR1 and CDR2 sequences are SNHLY and FYNNEI. The CDR3 DNA sequence: TGTGCCGGTAGTGGGGGGCTTGGTGAAGCTTTCTTT. Translated, it gives CAGSGGLGEAFF.

CDR3: CASSISTDTQYF. The DNA of the CDR3 is TGTGCCAGCTCGATCAGCACAGATACGCAGTATTTT. The rearrangement uses TRBV18 and TRBJ2-3; D remains ambiguous. With 6 bases removed from V and 0 bases from J, the gap between germline ends came to 4 bases. In germline, CDR1 is KGHSH, CDR2 LQKENI. The CDR3 totals 12 residues.

The chain is built from TRBV27 and TRBJ1-6; no definite D call. Trimming cost V 2 bases and J 7 bases, with 3 bases left between them. The CDR3 has 12 amino acids. Germline CDR1 and CDR2: MNHEY and SMNVEV (reference sequence). CDR3 DNA sequence: TGTGCCAGCAGTTTACCCAATTCACCCCTCCACTTT. This gives the protein CASSLPNSPLHF.

The chain is built from TRBV21-1 and TRBJ2-7; the table names TRBD2, a call not compared with the DNA. TRBV21-1 is shown as a pseudogene. The CDR3 is 20 amino acids. This CDR3 reads CASSKEAGLAGGQSSYEQYF. For the CDR3, the DNA is TGTGCCAGCAGCAAAGAGGCGGGACTAGCGGGTGGACAGAGCTCCTACGAGCAGTACTTC.

The chain carries TRBV11-2 and TRBJ2-1; perhaps D is TRBD1 or TRBD2 (6 bases each). From germline, CDR1 is SGHAT and CDR2 FQNNGV. With 5 bases removed from V and 5 bases from J, the gap between germline ends came to 16 bases. This CDR3 region has 15 residues. The DNA for the CDR3 is TGTGCCAGCAGCAGAGGACAGCCGGGGGACAATGAGCAGTTCTTC. Encoded protein: CASSRGQPGDNEQFF.

The V gene is TRBV28, the J gene TRBJ1-2; D may be TRBD1 (5 bases). Trimming took 7 bases from V and 0 from J, leaving 24 bases between them. Germline V CDR1 and CDR2: MDHEN, SYDVKM. The CDR3 spans 18 residues. The CDR3 DNA reads as TGTGCCAGCACCAGCCTGGTAGGGACCACGCGAGCTAACTATGGCTACACCTTC. This sequence encodes CASTSLVGTTRANYGYTF.

This clone was recorded only once. The rearrangement links TRBV19 to TRBJ2-4, with D possibly matching TRBD1 (7 bases). Per the germline V gene, CDR1 is LNHDA and CDR2 is SQIVND (reference sequence). This CDR3 region has 16 residues. Trimming removed 3 bases from V and 4 bases from J, with 16 bases in between. In DNA, the CDR3 is TGTGCCAGTAGTATCCAGCAGGGGGGATGGAAAAACATTCAGTACTTC. It translates to CASSIQQGGWKNIQYF.

Only a few counts were recorded for this clone. J is TRBJ1-1 and V is TRBV5-4; 9 bases line up with TRBD1. With V trimmed by 0 bases and J by 2 bases, 5 bases remained unmatched. Germline CDR1 reads SGHNT; CDR2 reads YYREEE (reference sequence). The CDR3 has 16 amino acids. The CDR3: CASSLDRGRGNTEAFF. The CDR3 nucleotides read TGTGCCAGCAGCTTGGACAGGGGGCGAGGAAACACTGAAGCTTTCTTT.

V and J are TRBV4-2 and TRBJ2-2; 13 bases agree with TRBD2. The germline V gene has CDR1 LGHNA and CDR2 YNFKEQ. The V gene end was trimmed by 0 bases and the J gene end by 2 bases; junction bases not matched to a gene: 0. The CDR3 spans 17 residues. CDR3 in amino acids: CASSQEGLAGNTGELFF. DNA of the CDR3: TGTGCCAGCAGCCAAGAGGGACTAGCGGGAAACACCGGGGAGCTGTTTTTT.

The chain couples TRBV28 to TRBJ2-1; TRBD2 matches at 8 bases. There are 16 residues in the CDR3. The germline V gene encodes CDR1 MDHEN and CDR2 SYDVKM. Trimming removed 6 bases from V and 6 bases from J; junction bases left unmatched: 13. The CDR3 loop is CASSPALSGITNEQFF. The CDR3 nucleotides read TGTGCCAGCAGCCCGGCGCTTAGCGGGATTACCAATGAGCAGTTCTTC. Supplemented by reference TRBV28 and TRBJ2-1, the full variable domain reads DVKVTQSSRYLVKRTGEKVFLECVQDMDHENMFWYRQDPGLGLRLIYFSYDVKMKEKGDIPEGYSVSREKKERFSLILESASTNQTSMYLCASSPALSGITNEQFFGPGTRLTVL.

The chain uses TRBV5-1 and TRBJ1-2; no definite D call. The germline gives CDR1 SGHRS, CDR2 YFSETQ. The CDR3 runs to 17 residues. The V end was cut by 0 bases, the J end by 2 bases, with 17 bases between. CDR3 amino acids: CASSLDGLAKLNYGYTF. Written as DNA, the CDR3 is TGCGCCAGCAGCTTGGATGGGTTGGCCAAACTGAACTATGGCTACACCTTC.

V is TRBV25-1 and J is TRBJ2-7; TRBD1 aligns across 9 bases. Germline V gene sequence: CDR1 MGHDK, CDR2 SYGVNS. The V gene end was trimmed by 4 bases and the J gene end by 7 bases; junction bases not matched to a gene: 11. This CDR3 has 15 amino acids. The CDR3 reads CASSGEQGAMGEQYF. The CDR3 region has the DNA TGTGCCAGCAGTGGGGAACAGGGGGCGATGGGGGAGCAGTACTTC.

This clone was detected once. The rearrangement links TRBV18 to TRBJ1-1; the D is unclear. CDR1 is KGHSH, CDR2 LQKENI, per germline. The CDR3 sequence is 17 residues long. V was pared by 2 bases and J by 4 bases, with 20 bases between. The CDR3 region has the DNA TGTGCCAGCTCACCAAGAAGCGCCGGCGAGGGAGTCACTGAAGCTTTCTTT. This encodes CASSPRSAGEGVTEAFF.

This chain uses TRBV19 with TRBJ2-1; a possible D gene is TRBD1 (5 bases). Trimming took off 7 bases at V and 12 bases at J, with 25 bases between the two ends. This CDR3 contains 15 residues. Germline assignment: CDR1 LNHDA and CDR2 SQIVND (reference sequence). CDR3 nucleotides: TGTGCCAGTACAGGCCCCTACGGCAAGACAGCCGTGCAGTTCTTC. It encodes CASTGPYGKTAVQFF.

This clone came up a few times. The rearrangement uses TRBV19 and TRBJ2-5, with a possible D match to TRBD1 (6 bases). The V end was cut by 4 bases, the J end by 2 bases, with 14 bases between. The germline V gene encodes CDR1 LNHDA and CDR2 SQIVND (reference sequence). The CDR3 has 15 amino acids. CDR3 amino acids: CASSRGQSPQETQYF. CDR3 DNA: TGTGCCAGTAGTAGAGGACAGTCGCCACAAGAGACCCAGTACTTC.

This rearrangement joins TRBV4-2 to TRBJ1-3; no clear D. V gave up 0 bases and J gave up 0 bases, with 3 bases separating them. CDR1 and CDR2 from the germline V gene are LGHNA and YNFKEQ. The CDR3 loop spans 14 amino acids. The CDR3 is CASSQEDSGNTIYF. The CDR3 DNA sequence: TGTGCCAGCAGCCAAGAAGACTCTGGAAACACCATATATTTT.

This rearrangement joins TRBV7-9 to TRBJ1-6; D uncertain. Germline V gene sequence: CDR1 SEHNR, CDR2 FQNEAQ (reference sequence). CDR3 size: 14 residues. V was trimmed by 1 base and J by 7 bases, leaving 8 bases between them. The CDR3 loop reads CASSLVQANSPLHF. The CDR3 region has the DNA TGTGCCAGCAGCTTAGTGCAAGCGAATTCACCCCTCCACTTT.

On this clone itself: Germline is not matched at one junction end, which may reflect a read error. The chain links TRBV11-3 to TRBJ2-5; D is possibly TRBD2 (6 bases). Near its end, the DNA agrees better with TRBJ2-7, so the J call may be wrong. This CDR3 region has 13 residues. From germline, CDR1 is SGHNT and CDR2 YENEEA. The CDR3 nucleotides read TGTGCCAGCAGCGTAGAGACTAGGGGCGAGCAGTACTTC. Translated, it gives CASSVETRGEQYF.